This T cell receptor beta chain was sequenced in a study of cytomegalovirus exposure and HLA in healthy donors. On this clone: Antigen specificity is unknown.

Vbeta (60) and Jbeta (13) primers were used in the PCR. The authors' processing: Among the unique TCR beta chains that a later analysis counted, 75 million to 85 million in all, 9.5 million to 11 million were shared. Method: immunoSEQ multiplex PCR; TCRdb's copy keeps in-frame clones and lacks some. V, J and clone size derive from that table, while D and trimming were established from the DNA sequence. The sample has hundreds of thousands of clones; around four fifths are singletons. General observations from the study: The study found most TCR sequences rare, yet found some public TCRs in many donors. An analysis that came later showed most CMV-associated TCR beta chains appearing HLA-restricted. The authors reported that TCR beta sequences could predict HLA-A and HLA-B alleles. These predictions were accurate for most subjects in the first cohort.

With 3 bases clipped from V and 0 bases from J, the junction kept 8 bases outside the gene matches. The germline CDR1 and CDR2 sequences are SGHTS and YDEGEE. This CDR3 is built from 17 residues. This TCR came from an older woman in good health and CMV-seropositive. Sequenced input: PBMCs. This sequence joins TRBV5-8 and TRBJ2-3, with TRBD2 matching 9 bases. The CDR3 loop reads CASSWGFAGGSTDTQYF. In DNA form, the CDR3 reads TGTGCCAGCAGCTGGGGATTCGCGGGGGGGAGCACAGATACGCAGTATTTT.